This note documents a single T cell receptor beta chain sequence. What antigen it recognizes has not been identified. The sample holds no much larger clone one base away, and base qualities are not on file. From the cysteine up to the phenylalanine, the CDR3 has a length of 14 residues. Left in the record is the CDR3 DNA by itself, 42 bases read in frame from the first base. In the germline V gene (reference sequence), CDR1 corresponds to GTSNPN and CDR2 to SVGIG. The junction carries 8 bases between V and J, which are trimmed by 2 bases and 0 bases respectively. These data are taken from a study of shared clonotypes between healthy human individuals (dated by TCRdb to 2018 to 2021). Turning to the overall study: A few men and two women, aged 18 to 49 years, made up the cohort. For each donor, CD4 naive and CD4 memory were each given three plates, CD8 naive was given two plates, and CD8 memory was given one plate. Blood TCR repertoires of roughly five healthy adults were deeply sequenced to estimate repertoire size and the extent of clonotype sharing between individuals. Different laboratories and diverse techniques were used to prepare libraries and sequence TCR repertoires, to increase sequencing depth and limit assay-specific biases. Each donor's leukapheresis produced roughly between roughly 0.9 and 8.9 billion PBMCs.

TCR CDR3 regions were amplified from genomic DNA by multiplex PCR using the deep immunoSEQ assay. For each cell subset, the extracted genomic DNA was distributed evenly across all wells of several immunoSEQ 96-well plates, and each plate served as one replicate. For sorted subsets, about 0.2 ug genomic DNA, equal to 30,000 or so T cell genomes, was loaded into each replicate PCR. Purified libraries were quantified with a Qubit 3.0 fluorometer, sized on a Bioanalyzer 2100, and re-quantified with the KAPA Library Quantification kit. Every immunoSEQ 96-well plate was sequenced on a separate single-read 150-cycle Illumina NextSeq 550 flow cell. In the paper's pipeline: Because the immunoSEQ output held only junctional sequences and lacked quality scores, the filtering could not match the filtering applied to full-length reads. To assign V/J genes and CDR3, sequences were annotated against IMGT germline references using PyIR, a Python wrapper for IgBLAST v1.9. Reads with weak V/J assignments (E-value above 1e-6), missing CDR3, stop codons, out-of-frame junctions, or ambiguous translated residues were removed. V3J clonotypes were defined as sequences sharing an identical inferred V gene, J gene, and CDR3 amino acid sequence. To compute the percentage overlap between repertoires, the number of shared unique clonotypes was divided by the size of the smaller repertoire. Repertoire richness was assessed with RTK rarefaction, the Chao1 estimator, and Recon v2.1 estimates of unobserved clonotypes. OLGA was used to compute generation probabilities for all TCRbeta clonotypes that the gDNA method yielded from a handful of donors. Drawn from immuneACCESS, this table holds only the in-frame rearrangements with V and J called that TCRdb kept. Clones are partly lost; checked studies trace under half to an unresolved V gene and leave the rest unexplained. V, J and clone size are those of that table, while D and trimming were read from the DNA. The sample has roughly 640,000 clones on record, approximately 79% of them singletons. The ten largest clones capture 1.5% to 2% of the sample.

The paper's findings and limits, for the study overall: When several donors were compared, the shared fraction of clonotypes was approximately 5% for naive CD4, around 3.6% for naive CD8, 2.3% for memory CD4, and approximately 0.4% for memory CD8. Clonotypes shared by all four sorted-subset donors showed higher generation probabilities than non-shared clonotypes. The genetic and exposure-history diversity represented was limited by the small number of donors. Rarefaction of sorted-subset datasets indicated incomplete sequencing despite the large sequencing depth. Larger estimated clonotype richness was generally found for naive subsets than for memory subsets. Sampling was restricted to blood, and TCR repertoires in tissues likely differ from the TCR repertoires found in blood. Pairwise subsampling led to the expectation that sequencing depth would affect the degree of clonotype sharing among donors.

Healthy HIV-negative adults with no recently reported acute infections or vaccinations were included as donors. Only Caucasian adults living in Nashville, Tennessee, USA were represented among the donors. CD4+ T cells were enriched by magnetic negative selection, after which naive cells were positively selected on CD45RA and the negative fraction was taken as the memory subset. After blood collection by leukapheresis, PBMCs were isolated using Ficoll-Histopaque density gradient centrifugation and then cryopreserved in the vapor phase of liquid nitrogen. Purity and quantity of every magnetically sorted T cell population were checked by analytical flow cytometry. Genomic DNA was isolated from each sorted fraction and quantified by UV absorbance on a Nanodrop 2000c.

Sequencing input: memory CD4+ T cells sorted from blood. What this sample's cell subset or site label stands for: CD45RA-negative fraction. This chain is built from TRBV30 and TRBJ2-1; TRBD2 is possibly the D segment (5 matching bases). The origin of this receptor is a woman under 40 in good health. This receptor carries the CDR3 CAWSLGISYNEQFF. In nucleotide form, the sequence is TGTGCCTGGAGTCTCGGGATCTCCTACAATGAGCAGTTCTTC.